One and the same sample provided the 13 T cell receptor beta chains below, sequenced in a study of vaccination and CD4 T cells after COVID-19. Sequencing of the DNA from cultured CD4+ T cells was carried out with the Oncomine TCR Beta short-read assay. A single record per CDR3 protein comes from TCRdb applying MiXCR to the PCR reads. The sample holds under 20,000 distinct CDR3 sequences; roughly 48% are singletons and the top ten take 10%. Described treatment: approximately nine-day PBMC culture with coronavirus spike peptide pools or control peptides (ViraFEST assay). For these receptors, no antigen is known. This material consisted of CD4+ T cells from blood, cultured in vitro, taken before SARS-CoV-2 vaccination. The receptor source for this set is a human donor who had recovered from COVID-19.

This sequence joins TRBV11-2 and TRBJ2-1; D gene ambiguous. Trimming removed 4 bases at V and 1 base at J, with 14 bases between. CDR3 size: 16 residues. Germline assignment: CDR1 SGHAT and CDR2 FQNNGV. DNA of the CDR3: TGTGCCAGCAGCTACCGAACCGACAAGTCCTACAATGAGCAGTTCTTC. Amino acid sequence: CASSYRTDKSYNEQFF. Full variable domain (missing parts from reference TRBV11-2 and TRBJ2-1): EAGVAQSPRYKIIEKRQSVAFWCNPISGHATLYWYQQILGQGPKLLIQFQNNGVVDDSQLPKDRFSAERLKGVDSTLKIQPAKLEDSAVYLCASSYRTDKSYNEQFFGPGTRLTVL.

The chain links TRBV6-5 to TRBJ1-5; D might be TRBD1 (5 bases). Germline assignment: CDR1 MNHEY and CDR2 SVGAGI. V was clipped by 0 bases and J by 3 bases, with 9 bases between them. The CDR3 extends over 15 amino acids. For the CDR3, the DNA is TGTGCCAGCAGTTACTCGGGGCAGACCAATCAGCCCCAGCATTTT. This sequence encodes CASSYSGQTNQPQHF.

The chain joins TRBV6-1 to TRBJ1-5; D may be TRBD1 (6 bases). V gave up 6 bases and J gave up 5 bases, with 14 bases separating them. Germline loops: CDR1 MNHNS, CDR2 SASEGT. The CDR3 extends over 14 amino acids. The DNA of the CDR3 is TGTGCCAGCAGCAAACAGGGATTCGATCAGCCCCAGCATTTT. It specifies CASSKQGFDQPQHF.

This clonotype was seen a handful of times. The J gene is TRBJ1-5, the V gene TRBV20-1; 8 bases are shared with TRBD1. Germline V CDR1 and CDR2: DFQATT, SNEGSKA (reference sequence). This CDR3 spans 16 amino acids. V lost 3 bases to trimming and J lost 4 bases; unmatched junction nucleotides: 11. CDR3 DNA sequence: TGCAGTGCTAGCCCGGACAGGGTAGGGAAAAATCAGCCCCAGCATTTT. It codes for CSASPDRVGKNQPQHF.

V is TRBV18 and J is TRBJ1-2; D gene ambiguous. The V and J ends lost 0 bases and 6 bases respectively, with 11 bases between them. The CDR3 consists of 14 residues. Germline V lookup: CDR1 KGHSH, CDR2 LQKENI. The CDR3 protein is CASSPPGDSNGYTF. CDR3 in DNA: TGTGCCAGCTCACCACCCGGGGATTCCAATGGCTACACCTTC.

This clonotype was seen more than once but under ten times. The gene calls are TRBV6-5 and TRBJ1-6, with D unresolved. V shed 4 bases and J shed 6 bases, with 4 bases lying between them. The CDR3 has 12 residues. Germline CDR1 and CDR2: MNHEY and SVGAGI. DNA of the CDR3: TGTGCCAGCAGTTCCCCTAATTCACCCCTCCACTTT. It specifies CASSSPNSPLHF.

The chain combines TRBV15 with TRBJ2-7, with D tentatively TRBD1 (6 bases). This CDR3 spans 14 amino acids. Between the trimmed V and J ends, which lost 3 bases and 1 base, there was a span of 10 bases. CDR1 LNHNV and CDR2 YYDKDF come from the germline V gene (reference sequence). Here the CDR3 DNA reads TGTGCCACCAGCAGTTCAGGGGTATCCTACGAGCAGTACTTC. This encodes CATSSSGVSYEQYF. Full variable domain (rest looked up from reference TRBV15 and TRBJ2-7): DAMVIQNPRYQVTQFGKPVTLSCSQTLNHNVMYWYQQKSSQAPKLLFHYYDKDFNNEADTPDNFQSRRPNTSFCFLDIRSPGLGDTAMYLCATSSSGVSYEQYFGPGTRLTVT.

This clonotype was counted a single time. This rearrangement joins TRBV10-3 to TRBJ2-2, with 13 nucleotides matching TRBD2. In germline, CDR1 is ENHRY, CDR2 SYGVKD. Unmatched junction bases numbered 6, after V lost 10 bases and J lost 7 bases. This CDR3 comprises 14 residues. The CDR3 reads CASGLAGVGGELFF. CDR3 nucleotide sequence: TGTGCCAGTGGACTAGCGGGAGTCGGCGGGGAGCTGTTTTTT.

The V and J genes are TRBV20-1 and TRBJ2-7; D tentatively reads TRBD1 or TRBD2 (5 bases each). V lost 3 bases and J 6 bases, leaving 15 bases between the germline ends. The CDR3 spans 13 residues. Germline V gene lookup returns CDR1 DFQATT and CDR2 SNEGSKA (reference sequence). The CDR3 loop reads CSASGTDLSEQYF. CDR3 nucleotides: TGCAGTGCTAGTGGGACGGACTTGAGCGAGCAGTACTTC.

The V and J genes are TRBV19 and TRBJ1-2; no reliable D call. V was shortened by 3 bases and J by 4 bases, with 15 bases between the two germline ends. In germline, CDR1 is LNHDA, CDR2 SQIVND (reference sequence). CDR3 length: 15 amino acids. CDR3 protein: CASSILGGGGYGYTF. In nucleotides, the CDR3 is TGTGCCAGTAGTATTCTCGGTGGAGGCGGCTATGGCTACACCTTC.

The chain couples TRBV10-3 to TRBJ1-2, with a tentative D call TRBD1 (5 bases). Trimming took off 8 bases at V and 8 bases at J, with 15 bases between the two ends. CDR1 is ENHRY and CDR2 is SYGVKD in the germline V gene. This CDR3 is built from 12 residues. The CDR3 bases are TGTGCCATCGAGGCACAGGCCCGGGGCTACACCTTC. Its translation: CAIEAQARGYTF.

The chain combines TRBV27 with TRBJ2-1; D is tentatively TRBD1 or TRBD2 (5 bases each). CDR1 is MNHEY and CDR2 is SMNVEV in the germline V gene (reference sequence). The CDR3 sequence is 15 residues long. V was trimmed by 4 bases and J by 5 bases, leaving 15 bases between them. As DNA, the CDR3 is TGTGCCAGCAGTTCTCCGGGACCTCCCCACAATGAGCAGTTCTTC. It is translated as CASSSPGPPHNEQFF.

This clonotype turned up a few times. The chain employs TRBV6-1 and TRBJ2-7, with D possibly matching TRBD2 (7 bases). The CDR3 has 21 amino acids. CDR1 is MNHNS and CDR2 is SASEGT in the germline V gene. V lost 4 bases and J lost 6, with 37 bases in between. CDR3 loop: CASSGPGSRPSRGGGLAEQYF. CDR3 in DNA: TGTGCCAGCAGTGGGCCGGGGTCTCGACCCAGTCGCGGGGGCGGTCTGGCCGAGCAGTACTTC.